Detailed here is one T cell receptor beta chain. Its antigen is unidentified. The sample carries other DNA sequences with the same CDR3. V shed 1 base, J shed 10 bases, and the junction held 3 bases outside the gene matches. The CDR3 consists of 14 residues. Germline V CDR1 and CDR2: SGHTA, FQGNSA. Assay: immunoSEQ multiplex PCR; the TCRdb copy retains only in-frame clones and omits some. This sample has millions of clones, with 85% to 95% found just once. The data derive from a study of shared clonotypes between healthy human individuals. For the study at large: The cohort comprised two women and a few men. Their ages spanned 18 to 49 years. Study-wide points: Sharing across a few donors was seen in 4.5% to 5.5% of naive CD4 clonotypes. Generation probabilities of non-shared clonotypes were lower (relative to those shared by all four donors). Investigators expected sequencing depth to affect clonotype sharing among donors.

The sample was naive CD4+ T cells sorted from blood. The subset denotes: CD45RA+ positively selected. This sequence joins TRBV7-2 and TRBJ2-1; TRBD2 aligns across 11 bases. The receptor was isolated from a man aged 18 to 35 in good health. CDR3 sequence: CASSLGLAGGEQFF. DNA of the CDR3: TGTGCCAGCAGCTTAGGGCTAGCGGGGGGCGAGCAGTTCTTC.